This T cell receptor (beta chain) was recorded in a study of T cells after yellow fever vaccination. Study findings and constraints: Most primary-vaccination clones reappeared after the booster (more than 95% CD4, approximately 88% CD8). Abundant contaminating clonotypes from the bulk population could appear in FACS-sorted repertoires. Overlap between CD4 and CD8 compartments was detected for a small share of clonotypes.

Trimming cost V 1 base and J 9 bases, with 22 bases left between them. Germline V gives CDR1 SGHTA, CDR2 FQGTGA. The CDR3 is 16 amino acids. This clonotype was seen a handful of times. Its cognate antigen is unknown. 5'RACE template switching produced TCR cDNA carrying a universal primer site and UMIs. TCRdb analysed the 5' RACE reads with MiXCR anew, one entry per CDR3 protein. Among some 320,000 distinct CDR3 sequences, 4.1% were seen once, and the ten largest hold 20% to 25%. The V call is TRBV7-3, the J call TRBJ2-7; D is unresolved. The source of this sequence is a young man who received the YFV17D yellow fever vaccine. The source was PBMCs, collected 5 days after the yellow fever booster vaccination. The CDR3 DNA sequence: TGTGCCAGCAGCTTAAAAGGCCTAGGAAGGCGGATGTGGCAGTACTTC. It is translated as CASSLKGLGRRMWQYF.